The 24 T cell receptor beta chains in this list originate from one sample, sequenced in a study of human T cells and chemical hapten exposure. One entry per CDR3 protein results from TCRdb running MiXCR on the RACE reads. The sample includes 35,000 to 55,000 distinct CDR3 sequences, approximately 4% of them seen just once. Time point specified: healthy volunteer bleed at 6 weeks. Total RNA extraction was carried out from unfractionated whole blood. Sequenced material: whole blood. These receptors all stem from a human donor in good health. Some clones in this sample may be carry-over from other donors' samples.

The table lists this clonotype with many counts. The rearrangement joins TRBV6-1 to TRBJ2-2, with 12 bases that match TRBD2. This CDR3 comprises 16 residues. After removal of 4 bases from V and 6 bases from J, the junction contained 6 bases not matched to a gene. Germline-derived CDR1 and CDR2 are MNHNS and SASEGT. The CDR3 reads CASSVGLAGGAGELFF. The CDR3 DNA is TGTGCCAGCAGTGTGGGGCTAGCGGGAGGGGCCGGGGAGCTGTTTTTT.

This clonotype was counted many times. The chain is built from TRBV5-4 and TRBJ2-3; D is unclear. V lost 2 bases to trimming and J lost 2 bases, with 9 bases between them. The CDR3 sequence is 14 residues long. Germline values: CDR1 SGHNT, CDR2 YYREEE (reference sequence). The CDR3 reads CASSLRLTTDTQYF. As DNA, the CDR3 is TGTGCCAGCAGCTTAAGACTGACCACAGATACGCAGTATTTT.

This clonotype was counted at least ten times. The rearrangement uses TRBV29-1 and TRBJ2-1; the match to TRBD2 covers 10 bases. V lost 6 bases to trimming and J lost 8 bases; unmatched junction nucleotides: 4. The CDR3 sequence is 12 residues long. The germline V gene encodes CDR1 SQVTM and CDR2 ANQGSEA. CDR3: CSVGLAVDEQFF. The CDR3 nucleotides read TGCAGCGTCGGACTAGCGGTTGATGAGCAGTTCTTC.

This clonotype was picked up many times. The J gene is TRBJ2-2, the V gene TRBV24-1, with 13 bases matching TRBD2. V lost 6 bases and J lost 0; bases outside the gene matches: 6. This CDR3 is 18 amino acids long. In germline, CDR1 is KGHDR, CDR2 SFDVKD. CDR3: CATSPPGLAGPNTGELFF. CDR3 nucleotide sequence: TGTGCCACCAGTCCCCCGGGACTAGCGGGACCGAACACCGGGGAGCTGTTTTTT.

Many counts were recorded for this clonotype. The chain recombines TRBV6-5 with TRBJ2-1, with 9 bases identical to TRBD1. The V gene's germline CDR1 is MNHEY and CDR2 SVGAGI. The CDR3 has 15 residues. The junction had 6 bases not matched to a gene; V was cut back by 8 bases and J by 1 base. DNA of the CDR3: TGTGCCAGCGGAACAGACAGGGGGTCCTACAATGAGCAGTTCTTC. It encodes CASGTDRGSYNEQFF.

This clonotype was counted at least ten times. The gene calls are TRBV4-2 and TRBJ2-1, with D unresolved. CDR1 LGHNA and CDR2 YNFKEQ come from the germline V gene. V was shortened by 0 bases and J by 0 bases, with 9 bases between the two germline ends. This CDR3 has 16 amino acids. This CDR3 reads CASSQEGLSSYNEQFF. CDR3 nucleotide sequence: TGTGCCAGCAGCCAAGAGGGCCTGAGCTCCTACAATGAGCAGTTCTTC.

The rearrangement uses TRBV6-6 and TRBJ1-6; 7 bases map to TRBD1. Germline V gene data show CDR1 as MNHNY and CDR2 as SVGAGI (reference sequence). The CDR3 spans 15 residues. The J segment lost 10 bases and the V segment lost 6 bases, leaving 12 bases of the junction unmatched. The CDR3 region has the DNA TGTGCCAGCAGCCCACAGGGGACAAAGCCCTCACCCCTCCACTTT. Amino acids: CASSPQGTKPSPLHF.

This clonotype was detected ten times or more. In DNA, the CDR3 is TGTGCCAGCAGTTACTCGACGGGGGCCGGTGAAAAACTGTTTTTT. It specifies CASSYSTGAGEKLFF. V and J are TRBV6-5 and TRBJ1-4; the D gene is possibly TRBD1 (6 bases). Germline lookup yields CDR1 MNHEY and CDR2 SVGAGI. The CDR3 spans 15 residues. Trimming shortened V by 0 bases and J by 7 bases, and 12 bases separated the two germline ends.

This clonotype was seen ten or more times. This chain connects TRBV25-1 to TRBJ1-5, with 7 positions matching TRBD1. The CDR3 spans 13 residues. J gave up 7 bases and V 8 bases, and 8 bases lay outside the gene matches. Germline V gene sequence: CDR1 MGHDK, CDR2 SYGVNS. CDR3: CASQGQELQPQHF. In nucleotides, the CDR3 is TGTGCCAGCCAAGGACAGGAATTGCAGCCCCAGCATTTT.

Many counts were recorded for this clonotype. The chain employs TRBV28 and TRBJ2-6; D not resolved. Germline CDR1 MDHEN, CDR2 SYDVKM. CDR3 length: 18 amino acids. V lost 6 bases and J lost 0, with 18 bases in between. The CDR3 DNA is TGTGCCAGCAGCCCACCTTTCGGACGGACCTCTGGGGCCAACGTCCTGACTTTC. It encodes CASSPPFGRTSGANVLTF.

This clonotype was observed many times. This chain uses TRBV9 with TRBJ2-7; perhaps TRBD2 as D (6 bases). The CDR3 length is 14 residues. Looked up from germline, CDR1 is SGDLS and CDR2 is YYNGEE. Trimming stripped 2 bases from V and 2 bases from J, with 11 bases between. CDR3 loop: CASSVRDFAYEQYF. In DNA form, the CDR3 reads TGTGCCAGCAGCGTCCGGGACTTCGCCTACGAGCAGTACTTC.

This clonotype was counted a few times. The chain is built from TRBV27 and TRBJ2-7; 10 nucleotides align to TRBD2. This CDR3 is 13 amino acids long. V shed 6 bases, J shed 5 bases, and the junction held 4 bases outside the gene matches. Germline CDR1 is MNHEY and CDR2 is SMNVEV (reference sequence). For the CDR3, the DNA is TGTGCCAGCAGGGCTAGCGGGAGCGACGAGCAGTACTTC. Protein sequence: CASRASGSDEQYF.

This clonotype was observed many times. This chain joins TRBV6-5 and TRBJ2-1; D is perhaps TRBD1 (6 bases). Germline V gene sequence: CDR1 MNHEY, CDR2 SVGAGI. The V and J ends lost 6 bases and 8 bases respectively, with 11 bases between them. CDR3 length: 12 residues. The CDR3 DNA is TGTGCCAGCAGCCCCAACAGGGATGAGCAGTTCTTC. Its translation is CASSPNRDEQFF.

This clonotype was found many times. The rearrangement joins TRBV29-1 to TRBJ1-2, with D tentatively TRBD1 (6 bases). CDR3 length: 13 amino acids. The germline V gene encodes CDR1 SQVTM and CDR2 ANQGSEA. Trimming took 7 bases from V and 6 from J, leaving 18 bases between them. Here the CDR3 DNA reads TGCAGCGCAGGAGGGGGGGGCTGGGATGGCTACACCTTC. Amino acids: CSAGGGGWDGYTF. The full variable domain, rest sourced from reference TRBV29-1 and TRBJ1-2, is SAVISQKPSRDICQRGTSLTIQCQVDSQVTMMFWYRQQPGQSLTLIATANQGSEATYESGFVIDKFPISRPNLTFSTLTVSNMSPEDSSIYLCSAGGGGWDGYTFGSGTRLTVV.

This clonotype was counted at least ten times. The V call is TRBV28, the J call TRBJ1-3; 7 positions agree with TRBD1. The germline V gene has CDR1 MDHEN and CDR2 SYDVKM. V lost 3 bases and J lost 5; bases outside the gene matches: 7. The CDR3 extends over 15 amino acids. The CDR3 region is CASSFSTGPRNTIYF. Written as DNA, the CDR3 is TGTGCCAGCAGTTTCTCGACAGGGCCACGAAACACCATATATTTT.

This clonotype was seen ten or more times. A junction end diverges from the germline sequence, so it may reflect a read error. The chain carries TRBV28 and TRBJ2-1, with 13 bases fitting TRBD2. Looked up from germline, CDR1 is MDHEN and CDR2 is SYDVKM. The CDR3 length is 12 residues. DNA for the CDR3: TGTGCCAGCAGCCCGGGGGGACTAGCGGGACACTTC. It encodes CASSPGGLAGHF. Based on the CDR3 plus reference TRBV28 and TRBJ2-1, the full variable domain is DVKVTQSSRYLVKRTGEKVFLECVQDMDHENMFWYRQDPGLGLRLIYFSYDVKMKEKGDIPEGYSVSREKKERFSLILESASTNQTSMYLCASSPGGLAGHFGPGTRLTVL.

This clonotype was found many times. The CDR3 is CATSAASDEQFF. The DNA for the CDR3 is TGTGCCACCAGTGCGGCTAGCGATGAGCAGTTCTTC. The V gene is TRBV24-1, the J gene TRBJ2-1, with a weak D call TRBD2 (6 bases). This CDR3 comprises 12 residues. The germline CDR1 and CDR2 sequences are KGHDR and SFDVKD. V was cut by 5 bases and J by 8 bases, with 9 bases left in between.

In this sample, this clonotype turned up many times. V usage is TRBV27 and J usage is TRBJ2-7, with 9 bases fitting TRBD1. Germline V gene data show CDR1 as MNHEY and CDR2 as SMNVEV (reference sequence). The CDR3 is 15 residues long. V lost 5 bases and J lost 2; bases outside the gene matches: 7. The CDR3 protein is CASSRTGTGPYEQYF. In DNA form, the CDR3 reads TGTGCCAGCAGTCGTACCGGGACAGGGCCCTACGAGCAGTACTTC.

Many counts were recorded for this clonotype. The chain carries TRBV25-1 and TRBJ2-1; 8 nucleotides align to TRBD2. The CDR3 runs to 15 residues. CDR1 MGHDK and CDR2 SYGVNS come from the germline V gene. With 2 bases clipped from V and 4 bases from J, the junction kept 4 bases outside the gene matches. DNA of the CDR3: TGTGCCAGCAGTGAACAGCGGGAGACGTACAATGAGCAGTTCTTC. It translates to CASSEQRETYNEQFF.

This clonotype appeared many times. J is TRBJ2-1 and V is TRBV24-1, with 11 bases lining up with TRBD2. The V and J ends lost 0 bases and 4 bases, in that order; junction bases with no gene match: 1. The V gene's germline CDR1 is KGHDR and CDR2 SFDVKD. There are 16 residues in the CDR3. The CDR3 sequence is CATSDLTSGRYNEQFF. For the CDR3, the DNA is TGTGCCACCAGTGATTTGACTAGCGGGAGATACAATGAGCAGTTCTTC.

In this sample, this clonotype turned up many times. V and J are TRBV6-1 and TRBJ2-3, with 8 bases aligning to TRBD1. Losses at the gene ends were 8 bases for V and 1 base for J; bases not matched to a gene: 8. Per the germline V gene, CDR1 is MNHNS and CDR2 is SASEGT. This CDR3 comprises 15 residues. The CDR3 DNA reads as TGTGCCAGCTTAATTGCAGGGGGCGGCACAGATACGCAGTATTTT. Amino acid sequence: CASLIAGGGTDTQYF.

About this clonotype itself: A read error is possible here, since a much larger clone lies one base away. The chain joins TRBV29-1 to TRBJ1-1, with a tentative D call TRBD1 (5 bases). The germline V and J ends were trimmed by 6 bases and 1 base, with 12 bases remaining between them. Looked up from germline, CDR1 is SQVTM and CDR2 is ANQGSEA. The CDR3 contains 13 residues. The CDR3 bases are TGCAGCGTCGACTACAGGCAGAACACTGAAGCTTTCTTT. As protein: CSVDYRQNTEAFF.

The sample holds many counts of this clonotype. The V and J genes are TRBV6-5 and TRBJ2-1, with 9 bases aligning to TRBD1. This CDR3 spans 15 amino acids. The germline V gene has CDR1 MNHEY and CDR2 SVGAGI. V was pared by 4 bases and J by 7 bases, with 8 bases of the junction left unmatched. The CDR3 coding sequence is TGTGCCAGCAGTTTTGACAGGGGGGTTCCGAATGAGCAGTTCTTC. Translating gives CASSFDRGVPNEQFF.

This clonotype was found many times. The chain couples TRBV28 to TRBJ1-5; D remains unclear. CDR3 length: 13 residues. The ends were cut back, 5 bases at V and 0 bases at J, with 5 bases in the middle. Germline values: CDR1 MDHEN, CDR2 SYDVKM. CDR3 DNA sequence: TGTGCCAGCAGTCGGGTTAGCAATCAGCCCCAGCATTTT. Protein sequence: CASSRVSNQPQHF.